The clone carrying this T cell receptor (beta chain) was seen only once. Its antigen is unknown. These data come from a study of OX40 agonist ivuxolimab in advanced cancers. As for the study in general: A history of anti-PD-1, anti-PD-L1 or anti-CTLA-4 therapy was acceptable, and 40% had some. Three patients, one with hepatocellular carcinoma and two with cutaneous melanoma, achieved partial responses.

The study, taken as a whole, reports: Relative to CD4+, CD8+ T cells held more expanded clones on average.

CDR1 SGHRS and CDR2 YFSETQ come from the germline V gene. The V gene lost 4 bases and the J gene lost 6 bases, with 12 bases spanning the gap. This CDR3 has 13 residues. TCRdb keeps only in-frame clones here, not all; method: immunoSEQ multiplex PCR. The table lists tens of thousands of clones, roughly 84% of them singletons. The V call is TRBV5-1, the J call TRBJ2-3; D ambiguous. The sequenced sample was CD4+ or CD8+ T cells sorted from blood, obtained in a trial of the OX40 agonist ivuxolimab. The source is an adult with an advanced solid tumor such as melanoma, head and neck, liver or kidney cancer. The DNA of the CDR3 is TGCGCCAGCAGCCTTCGCATGGGGGATACGCAGTATTTT. It is translated as CASSLRMGDTQYF.